A single sample gave rise to the 7 T cell receptor beta chains below, sequenced in a study of T cells in Graves' hyperthyroidism and ophthalmopathy. Amplification of TCR beta CDR3 regions used RNA as the template. Initially, a first-round RT-PCR of the TCR CDR3 employed the HTBI primer set. MiXCR, applied by TCRdb to the multiplex PCR reads, yields one record per CDR3 protein. The sample has hundreds of thousands of distinct CDR3 sequences, 13% to 15% seen once. The sample taken for sequencing was blood. These receptors all come from a woman aged 45-65 years with Graves' ophthalmopathy.

At least ten counts were recorded for this clonotype. The genes are TRBV5-1 and TRBJ2-1; D possibly corresponds to TRBD2 (6 bases). This CDR3 contains 14 residues. Trimming removed 4 bases at V and 6 bases at J, with 14 bases between. Germline V gene sequence: CDR1 SGHRS, CDR2 YFSETQ. CDR3 sequence: CASSPDVGGNEQFF. In DNA form, the CDR3 reads TGCGCCAGCAGCCCGGACGTGGGGGGCAATGAGCAGTTCTTC.

The chain recombines TRBV12-3 or TRBV12-4 with TRBJ1-1, with 8 bases identical to TRBD1. This CDR3 comprises 17 residues. J was trimmed by 5 bases and V by 7 bases; bases with no gene match: 18. CDR3 DNA: TGTGCCAGCATCTCAGGGGGCGTCGTTCGGCGGGGGACTGAAGCTTTCTTT. This sequence encodes CASISGGVVRRGTEAFF.

This clonotype was seen many times. The chain is built from TRBV7-2 and TRBJ1-5; TRBD1 matches 7 bases. The V and J ends lost 1 base and 3 bases, in that order; junction bases with no gene match: 6. The CDR3 is made up of 16 amino acids. Germline CDR1 SGHTA, CDR2 FQGNSA. For the CDR3, the DNA is TGTGCCAGCAGCTTAGAGACAGGGATGGTCAATCAGCCCCAGCATTTT. It is translated as CASSLETGMVNQPQHF.

This clonotype was counted at least ten times. The chain carries TRBV12-3 or TRBV12-4 and TRBJ2-3; 7 bases line up with TRBD1. The CDR3 covers 14 residues. The junction had 7 bases not matched to a gene; V was cut back by 7 bases and J by 3 bases. Written as DNA, the CDR3 is TGTGCCAGCAACGACAGGGCGAGAACAGATACGCAGTATTTT. Translation gives CASNDRARTDTQYF.

The V and J genes are TRBV9 and TRBJ2-7; 14 nucleotides match TRBD2. V dropped 0 bases and J dropped 2; count of bases not matched to a gene: 4. Germline V gives CDR1 SGDLS, CDR2 YYNGEE. The CDR3 is made up of 17 amino acids. CDR3 bases: TGTGCCAGCAGCGTAGGACTAGCGGGAGGGACTCCCTACGAGCAGTACTTC. This sequence encodes CASSVGLAGGTPYEQYF.

This clonotype was observed at least ten times. The chain uses TRBV12-3 or TRBV12-4 and TRBJ2-1, with D unclear. CDR3 size: 12 residues. With 3 bases removed from V and 5 bases from J, the gap between germline ends came to 5 bases. The CDR3 region is CASSFLDNEQFF. DNA for the CDR3: TGTGCCAGCAGTTTTCTGGACAATGAGCAGTTCTTC.

This clonotype was seen ten or more times. This chain uses TRBV18 with TRBJ2-7, with D possibly matching TRBD1 (5 bases). This CDR3 contains 13 residues. Germline V gives CDR1 KGHSH, CDR2 LQKENI. Deletions cut 5 bases from V and 3 bases from J, with 11 bases between. This CDR3 reads CASSTARDYEQYF. The DNA of the CDR3 is TGTGCCAGCTCAACGGCCAGGGACTACGAGCAGTACTTC.